This T cell receptor (beta chain) was observed in a study of monozygotic twins with inflammatory bowel disease. Study-wide results and caveats: Especially with disease activity, IBD patients had fewer clonotypes in common with others than healthy twins did. Comparison of concordant versus discordant twins revealed no difference in repertoire similarity, possibly due to limited power.

On this clonotype: The antigen is undetermined.

The CDR3 spans 14 residues. Germline loops: CDR1 MNHEY, CDR2 SMNVEV (reference sequence). The UMIs carried a 6-nucleotide sample barcode, and they were added by template switching. Reanalyzing the 5' RACE reads, TCRdb keeps one entry per CDR3 protein, without DNA. Recorded for this sample: 400,000 to 500,000 distinct CDR3 sequences. The chain carries TRBV27 and TRBJ2-5; TCRdb's D call of TRBD2 is untestable without DNA. The sequence was collected from a human donor with ulcerative colitis or Crohn's disease, or a healthy co-twin of an affected twin (not recorded which). Sequences were obtained from blood. The chain's CDR3 is CASSPRGAGETQYF.